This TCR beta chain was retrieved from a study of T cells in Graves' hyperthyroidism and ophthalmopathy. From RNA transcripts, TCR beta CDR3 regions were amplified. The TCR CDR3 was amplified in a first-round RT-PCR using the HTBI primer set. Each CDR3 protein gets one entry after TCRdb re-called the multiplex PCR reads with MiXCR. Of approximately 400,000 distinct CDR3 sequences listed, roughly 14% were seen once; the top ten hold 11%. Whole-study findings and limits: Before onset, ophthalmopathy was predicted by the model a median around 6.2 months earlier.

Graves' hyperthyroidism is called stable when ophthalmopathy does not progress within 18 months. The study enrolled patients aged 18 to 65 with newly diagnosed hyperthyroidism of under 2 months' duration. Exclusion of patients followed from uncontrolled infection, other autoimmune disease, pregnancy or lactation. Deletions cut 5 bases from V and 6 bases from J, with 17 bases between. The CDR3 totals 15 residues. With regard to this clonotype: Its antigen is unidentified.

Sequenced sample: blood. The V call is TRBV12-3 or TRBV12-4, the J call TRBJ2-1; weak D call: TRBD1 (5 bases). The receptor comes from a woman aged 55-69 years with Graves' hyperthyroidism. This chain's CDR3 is CASSLQVGRPNEQFF. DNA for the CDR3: TGTGCCAGCAGTCTACAGGTTGGGCGGCCCAATGAGCAGTTCTTC.